The 14 T cell receptor beta chains reported below all come from one sample, sequenced in a study of tumor-infiltrating lymphocytes in localized non-small cell lung cancer. Method: immunoSEQ multiplex PCR; TCRdb's copy keeps in-frame clones and lacks some. This table holds 4,500 to 7,000 clones, about 81% found once. The sample taken for sequencing was lung tumor tissue. These receptors were obtained from a human donor with non-small cell lung cancer.

V is TRBV5-1 and J is TRBJ1-2; 8 bases are a match to TRBD1. CDR1 and CDR2 from the germline V gene are SGHRS and YFSETQ. There are 12 residues in the CDR3. V gave up 6 bases and J gave up 12 bases; unmatched junction bases: 10. CDR3 coding DNA: TGCGCCAGCACCGACCGACAGGGGAAAGACACCTTC. Translating it yields CASTDRQGKDTF.

J is TRBJ2-1 and V is TRBV18; TRBD2 might be the D (5 bases). V was cut by 3 bases and J by 0 bases, with 12 bases left in between. Looked up from germline, CDR1 is KGHSH and CDR2 is LQKENI. The length of the CDR3 is 16 residues. The CDR3 DNA reads TGTGCCAGCTCACCTTTTCGGGGATTCTCCTACAATGAGCAGTTCTTC. This codes for CASSPFRGFSYNEQFF.

The chain links TRBV18 to TRBJ1-2; maybe TRBD1 (6 bases). The CDR3 length is 13 residues. V lost 6 bases, J lost 8 bases, and 16 bases lay in between. CDR1 is KGHSH, CDR2 LQKENI, per germline. CDR3 nucleotides: TGTGCCAGCTCGCAAAGCCACAGGGTCGGCTACACCTTC. Translation: CASSQSHRVGYTF.

The chain carries TRBV6-5 and TRBJ1-2, with TRBD1 as a possible D gene (5 bases). The CDR3 sequence is 12 residues long. V lost 2 bases to trimming and J lost 5 bases, with 6 bases between them. Germline V gives CDR1 MNHEY, CDR2 SVGAGI. The CDR3, as DNA: TGTGCCAGCAGTTACGGGGGATATGGCTACACCTTC. It is translated as CASSYGGYGYTF.

The V and J genes are TRBV10-3 and TRBJ2-7; 9 bases match TRBD1. The J segment lost 13 bases and the V segment lost 3 bases, leaving 4 bases of the junction unmatched. CDR1 ENHRY and CDR2 SYGVKD come from the germline V gene. The CDR3 sequence is 11 residues long. The CDR3 DNA reads TGTGCCATCAGTGAAGGGGACAGGGAATACTTC. Translating it yields CAISEGDREYF.

The table lists this clone with a few counts. The rearrangement joins TRBV5-6 to TRBJ1-2; a weak D match, TRBD1 (6 bases). The V end lost 5 bases, the J end lost 4 bases, and 15 bases lay between the germline ends. The CDR3 has 14 amino acids. Looked up from germline, CDR1 is SGHDT and CDR2 is YYEEEE. The CDR3 spells CASSITGRAYGYTF. CDR3 nucleotide sequence: TGTGCCAGCAGTATTACAGGGCGGGCCTATGGCTACACCTTC.

The gene calls are TRBV9 and TRBJ2-6, with no clear D. V lost 0 bases and J lost 2, with 9 bases in between. This CDR3 has 16 residues. CDR1 and CDR2 from the germline V gene are SGDLS and YYNGEE. CDR3: CASSVGEGTGANVLTF. The CDR3 DNA sequence: TGTGCCAGCAGCGTAGGGGAAGGGACTGGGGCCAACGTCCTGACTTTC.

This chain uses TRBV12-5 with TRBJ2-3; D gene uncertain. Trimming removed 7 bases from V and 6 bases from J, with 14 bases in between. The CDR3 contains 13 residues. Germline CDR1 and CDR2: LGHNT and FRNRAP. For the CDR3, the DNA is TGTGCTAGTGCCTTAACCCTCTTGGATACGCAGTATTTT. Translation: CASALTLLDTQYF. Together with reference TRBV12-5 and TRBJ2-3, the CDR3 gives the full variable domain: DARVTQTPRHKVTEMGQEVTMRCQPILGHNTVFWYRQTMMQGLELLAYFRNRAPLDDSGMPKDRFSAEMPDATLATLKIQPSEPRDSAVYFCASALTLLDTQYFGPGTRLTVL.

Comments on this clone: The CDR3 end shows no conserved phenylalanine or tryptophan, and so a read error is likely. This chain uses TRBV30 with TRBJ1-5; maybe TRBD1 (6 bases). Germline-derived CDR1 and CDR2 are GTSNPN and SVGIG (reference sequence). Trimming cost V 5 bases and J 7 bases, with 15 bases left between them. The CDR3 has 13 residues. For the CDR3, the DNA is TGTGCCTGGGGCACAGGGTCGAGGCAGCCCCAGCATCTT. Protein sequence: CAWGTGSRQPQHL.

The rearrangement links TRBV6-4 to TRBJ2-2; no clear D. V was clipped by 4 bases and J by 5 bases, with 11 bases between them. The CDR3 has 14 amino acids. CDR1 and CDR2 from the germline V gene are MRHNA and SNTAGT. The CDR3 DNA reads TGTGCCAGCAGTGTTCAGCCGTCTACCGGGGAGCTGTTTTTT. It is translated as CASSVQPSTGELFF.

This clone was detected once. J is TRBJ2-3 and V is TRBV6-5; no definite D call. CDR1 and CDR2 (germline): MNHEY, SVGAGI. The CDR3 is 13 amino acids. V lost 2 bases to trimming and J lost 4 bases, with 7 bases between them. CDR3 bases: TGTGCCAGCAGTTACGCCGAGGCAGATACGCAGTATTTT. Its translation is CASSYAEADTQYF.

This clone was observed a single time. CDR3: CASSLSGVNTEAFF. Written as DNA, the CDR3 is TGTGCCAGCTCACTTTCAGGGGTGAACACTGAAGCTTTCTTT. The V gene is TRBV18, the J gene TRBJ1-1, with D perhaps matching TRBD1 (6 bases). The CDR3 runs to 14 residues. In germline, CDR1 is KGHSH, CDR2 LQKENI. The germline V and J ends were trimmed by 4 bases and 0 bases, with 9 bases remaining between them.

The CDR3 bases are TGTGCCAGCAGTCTAAACAGGGGGCCATTGGAGAATTCACCCCTCCACTTT. It encodes CASSLNRGPLENSPLHF. The V and J genes are TRBV21-1 and TRBJ1-6; the tabulated D call, TRBD1, remains unverified against the DNA. TRBV21-1 is tagged as a pseudogene. The CDR3 consists of 17 residues.

CDR3 DNA sequence: TGTGCCAGCCGCGGTAACAGGGATAATTCACCCCTCCACTTT. It specifies CASRGNRDNSPLHF. The chain combines TRBV7-8 with TRBJ1-6, with D maybe TRBD1 (6 bases). Trimming took off 8 bases at V and 5 bases at J, with 13 bases between the two ends. Germline CDR1 and CDR2: SGHVS and FQNEAQ. This CDR3 comprises 14 residues.